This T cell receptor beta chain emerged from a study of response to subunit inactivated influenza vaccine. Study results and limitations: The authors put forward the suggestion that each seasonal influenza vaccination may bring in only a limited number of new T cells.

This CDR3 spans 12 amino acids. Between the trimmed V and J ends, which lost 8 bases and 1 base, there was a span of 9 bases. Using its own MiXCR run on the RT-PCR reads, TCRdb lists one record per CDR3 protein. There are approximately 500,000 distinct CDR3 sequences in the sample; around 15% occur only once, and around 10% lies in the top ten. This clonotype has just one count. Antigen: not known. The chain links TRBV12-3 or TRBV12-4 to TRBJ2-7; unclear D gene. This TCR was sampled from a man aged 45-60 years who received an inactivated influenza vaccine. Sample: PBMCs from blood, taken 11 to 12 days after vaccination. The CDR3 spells CASATVSYEQYF. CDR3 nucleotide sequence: TGTGCCAGCGCGACGGTTTCCTACGAGCAGTACTTC.